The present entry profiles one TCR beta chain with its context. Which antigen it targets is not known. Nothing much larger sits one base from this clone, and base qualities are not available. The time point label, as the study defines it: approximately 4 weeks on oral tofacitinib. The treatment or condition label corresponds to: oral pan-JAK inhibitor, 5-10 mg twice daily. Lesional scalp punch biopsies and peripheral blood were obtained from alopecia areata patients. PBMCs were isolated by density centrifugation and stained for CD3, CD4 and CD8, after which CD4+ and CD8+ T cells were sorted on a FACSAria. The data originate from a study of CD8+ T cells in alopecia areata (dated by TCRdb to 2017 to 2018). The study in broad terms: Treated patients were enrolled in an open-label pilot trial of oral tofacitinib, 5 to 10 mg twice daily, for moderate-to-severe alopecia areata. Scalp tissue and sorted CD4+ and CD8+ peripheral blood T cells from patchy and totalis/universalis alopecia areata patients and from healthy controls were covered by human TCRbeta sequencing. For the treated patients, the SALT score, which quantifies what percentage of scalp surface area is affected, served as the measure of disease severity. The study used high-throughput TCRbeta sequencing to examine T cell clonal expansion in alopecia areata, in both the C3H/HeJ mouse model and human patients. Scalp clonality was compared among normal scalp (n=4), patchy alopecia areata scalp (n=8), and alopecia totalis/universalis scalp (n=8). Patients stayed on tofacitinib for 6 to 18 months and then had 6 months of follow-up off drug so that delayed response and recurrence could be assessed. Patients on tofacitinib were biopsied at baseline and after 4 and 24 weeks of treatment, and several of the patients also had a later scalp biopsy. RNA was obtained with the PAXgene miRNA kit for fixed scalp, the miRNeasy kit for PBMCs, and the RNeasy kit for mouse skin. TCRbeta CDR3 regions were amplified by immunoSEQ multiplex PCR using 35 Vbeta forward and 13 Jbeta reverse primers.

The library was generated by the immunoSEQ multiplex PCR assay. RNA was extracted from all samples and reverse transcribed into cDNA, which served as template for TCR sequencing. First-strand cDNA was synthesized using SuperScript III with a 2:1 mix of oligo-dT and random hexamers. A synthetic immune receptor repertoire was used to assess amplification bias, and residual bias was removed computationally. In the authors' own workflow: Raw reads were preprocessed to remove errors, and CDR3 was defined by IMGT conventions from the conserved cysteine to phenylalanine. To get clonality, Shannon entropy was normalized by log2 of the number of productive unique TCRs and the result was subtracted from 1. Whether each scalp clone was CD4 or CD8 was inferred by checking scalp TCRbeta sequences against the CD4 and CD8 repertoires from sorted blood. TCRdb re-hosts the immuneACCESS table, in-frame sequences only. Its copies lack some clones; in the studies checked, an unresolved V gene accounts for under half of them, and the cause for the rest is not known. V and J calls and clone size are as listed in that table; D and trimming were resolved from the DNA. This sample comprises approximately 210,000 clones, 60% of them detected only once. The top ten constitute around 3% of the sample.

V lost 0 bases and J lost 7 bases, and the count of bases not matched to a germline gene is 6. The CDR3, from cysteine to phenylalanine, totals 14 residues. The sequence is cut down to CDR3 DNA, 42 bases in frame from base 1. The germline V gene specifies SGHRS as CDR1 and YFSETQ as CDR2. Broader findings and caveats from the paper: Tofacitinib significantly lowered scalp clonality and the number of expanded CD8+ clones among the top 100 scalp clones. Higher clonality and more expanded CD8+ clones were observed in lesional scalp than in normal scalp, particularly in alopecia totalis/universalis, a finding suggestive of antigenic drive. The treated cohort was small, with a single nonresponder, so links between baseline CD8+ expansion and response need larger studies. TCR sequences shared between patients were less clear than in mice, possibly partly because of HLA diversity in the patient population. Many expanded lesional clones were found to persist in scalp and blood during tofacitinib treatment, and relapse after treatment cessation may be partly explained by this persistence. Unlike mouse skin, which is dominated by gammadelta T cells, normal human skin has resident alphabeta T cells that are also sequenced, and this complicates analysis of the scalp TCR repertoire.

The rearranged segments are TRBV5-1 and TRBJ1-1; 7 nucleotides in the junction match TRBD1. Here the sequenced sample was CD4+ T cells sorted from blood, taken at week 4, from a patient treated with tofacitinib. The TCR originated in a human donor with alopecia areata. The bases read TGCGCCAGCAGCTTGGCGGCCCGGGACAGTGAAGCTTTCTTT. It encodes CASSLAARDSEAFF. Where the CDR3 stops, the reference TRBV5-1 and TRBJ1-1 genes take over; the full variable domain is KAGVTQTPRYLIKTRGQQVTLSCSPISGHRSVSWYQQTPGQGLQFLFEYFSETQRNKGNFPGRFSGRQFSNSRSEMNVSTLELGDSALYLCASSLAARDSEAFFGQGTRLTVV.